This T cell receptor beta chain was captured by sequencing in a study of radiation and T cells in renal cell carcinoma. Some clones are missing from TCRdb's copy, which holds only in-frame ones; the method was immunoSEQ multiplex PCR. This table has 70,000 or so clones, roughly 87% appearing once. Time point: blood 2 weeks post-SBRT. Treatment in this sample: 15 Gy SBRT to primary tumor, nephrectomy 4 weeks later. The CDR3 covers 14 residues. Germline V gene sequence: CDR1 SGHRS, CDR2 YFSETQ. V shed 4 bases and J 2 bases; nucleotides not matched to a gene: 4. The sequence was obtained from a man in his sixties with renal cell carcinoma. The chain is built from TRBV5-1 and TRBJ2-3; TRBD1 matches at 7 bases. Sequencing was performed on blood, taken from a patient whose treatment included radiotherapy and nephrectomy. The CDR3 bases are TGCGCCAGCAGCCACGACAGGGCCACAGATACGCAGTATTTT. Its protein is CASSHDRATDTQYF. Based on the CDR3 plus reference TRBV5-1 and TRBJ2-3, the full variable domain is KAGVTQTPRYLIKTRGQQVTLSCSPISGHRSVSWYQQTPGQGLQFLFEYFSETQRNKGNFPGRFSGRQFSNSRSEMNVSTLELGDSALYLCASSHDRATDTQYFGPGTRLTVL.